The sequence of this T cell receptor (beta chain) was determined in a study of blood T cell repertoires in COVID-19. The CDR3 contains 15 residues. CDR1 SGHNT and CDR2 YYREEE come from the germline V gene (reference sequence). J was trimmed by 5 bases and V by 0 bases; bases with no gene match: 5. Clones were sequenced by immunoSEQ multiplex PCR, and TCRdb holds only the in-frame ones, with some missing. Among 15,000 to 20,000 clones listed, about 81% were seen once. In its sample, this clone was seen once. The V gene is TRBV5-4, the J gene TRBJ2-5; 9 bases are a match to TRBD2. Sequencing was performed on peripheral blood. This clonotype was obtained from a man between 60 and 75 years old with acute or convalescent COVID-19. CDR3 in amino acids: CASSLGGGAMETQYF. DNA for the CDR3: TGTGCCAGCAGCTTGGGCGGGGGGGCAATGGAGACCCAGTACTTC.